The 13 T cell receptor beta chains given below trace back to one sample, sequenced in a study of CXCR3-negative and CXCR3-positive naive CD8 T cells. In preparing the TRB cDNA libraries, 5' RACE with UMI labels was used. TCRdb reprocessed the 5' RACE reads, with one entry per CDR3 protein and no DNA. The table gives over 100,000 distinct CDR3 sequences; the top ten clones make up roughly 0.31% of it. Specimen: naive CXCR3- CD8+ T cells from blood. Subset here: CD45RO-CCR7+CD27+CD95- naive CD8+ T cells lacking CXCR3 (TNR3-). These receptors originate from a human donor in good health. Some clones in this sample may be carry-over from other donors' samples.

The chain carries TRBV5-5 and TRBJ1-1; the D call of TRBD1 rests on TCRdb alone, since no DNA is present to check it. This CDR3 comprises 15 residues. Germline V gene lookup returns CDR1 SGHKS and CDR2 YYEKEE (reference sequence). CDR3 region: CASNPARGPGTEAFF.

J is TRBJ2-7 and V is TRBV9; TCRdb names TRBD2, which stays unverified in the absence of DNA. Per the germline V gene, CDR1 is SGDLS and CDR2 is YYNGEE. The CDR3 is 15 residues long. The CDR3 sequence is CASSASGTHTYEQYF. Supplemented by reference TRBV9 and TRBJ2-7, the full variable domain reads DSGVTQTPKHLITATGQRVTLRCSPRSGDLSVYWYQQSLDQGLQFLIQYYNGEERAKGNILERFSAQQFPDLHSELNLSSLELGDSALYFCASSASGTHTYEQYFGPGTRLTVT.

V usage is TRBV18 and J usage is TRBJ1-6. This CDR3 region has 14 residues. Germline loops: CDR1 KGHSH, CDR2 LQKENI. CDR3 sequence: CASSPENYNSPLHF. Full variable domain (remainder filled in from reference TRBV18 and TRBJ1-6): NAGVMQNPRHLVRRRGQEARLRCSPMKGHSHVYWYRQLPEEGLKFMVYLQKENIIDESGMPKERFSAEFPKEGPSILRIQQVVRGDSAAYFCASSPENYNSPLHFGNGTRLTVT.

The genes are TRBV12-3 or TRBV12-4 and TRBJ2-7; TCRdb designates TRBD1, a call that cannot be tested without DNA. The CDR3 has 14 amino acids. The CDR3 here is CASSPVQGAAEQYF.

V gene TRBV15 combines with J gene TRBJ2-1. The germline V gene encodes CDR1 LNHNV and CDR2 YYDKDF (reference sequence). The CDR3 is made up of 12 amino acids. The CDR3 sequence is CATSNWDNEQFF.

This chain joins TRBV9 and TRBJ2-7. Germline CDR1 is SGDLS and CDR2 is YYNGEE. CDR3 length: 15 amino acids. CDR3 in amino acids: CASSVGAMSSYEQYF. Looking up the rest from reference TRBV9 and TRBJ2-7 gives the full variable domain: DSGVTQTPKHLITATGQRVTLRCSPRSGDLSVYWYQQSLDQGLQFLIQYYNGEERAKGNILERFSAQQFPDLHSELNLSSLELGDSALYFCASSVGAMSSYEQYFGPGTRLTVT.

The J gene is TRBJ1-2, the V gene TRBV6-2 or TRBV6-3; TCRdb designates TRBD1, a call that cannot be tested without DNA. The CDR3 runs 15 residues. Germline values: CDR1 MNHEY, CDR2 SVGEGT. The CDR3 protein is CASRFQGKESYGYTF.

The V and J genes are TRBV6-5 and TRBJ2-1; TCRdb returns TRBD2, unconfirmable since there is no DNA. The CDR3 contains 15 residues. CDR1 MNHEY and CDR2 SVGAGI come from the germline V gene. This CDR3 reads CASSGWTSSYNEQFF.

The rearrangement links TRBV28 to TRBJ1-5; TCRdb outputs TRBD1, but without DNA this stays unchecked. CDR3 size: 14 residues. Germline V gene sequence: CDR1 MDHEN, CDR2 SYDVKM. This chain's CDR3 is CASSLTGADQPQHF.

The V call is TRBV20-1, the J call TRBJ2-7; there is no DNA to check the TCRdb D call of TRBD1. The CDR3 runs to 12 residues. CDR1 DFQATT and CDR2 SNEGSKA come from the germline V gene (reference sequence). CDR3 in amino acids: CSARTGVREQYF.

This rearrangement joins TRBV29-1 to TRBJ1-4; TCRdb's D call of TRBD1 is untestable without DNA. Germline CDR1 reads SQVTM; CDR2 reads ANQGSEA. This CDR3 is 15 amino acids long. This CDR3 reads CSAYPFGEGDEKLFF.

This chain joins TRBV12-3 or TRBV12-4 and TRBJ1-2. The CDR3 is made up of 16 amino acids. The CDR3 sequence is CASSFSLGTTNYGYTF.

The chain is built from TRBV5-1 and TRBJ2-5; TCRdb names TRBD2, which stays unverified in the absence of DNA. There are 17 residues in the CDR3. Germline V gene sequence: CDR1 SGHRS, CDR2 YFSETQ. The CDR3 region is CASSLVLAGAVTETQYF.